This T cell receptor (beta chain) was recorded in a study of T cell clonotyping in hematopoietic cell transplantation. Comments on this clone: Its target is unknown. Sequence at one end of the junction differs from germline and may be a read error.

This CDR3 comprises 15 residues. CDR1 is SEHNR, CDR2 FQNEAQ, per germline (reference sequence). Assay used: immunoSEQ multiplex PCR; TCRdb lists only in-frame clones, some missing. The sample has 15,000 or so clones, about 80% seen once. Points from the study as a whole: Few recipient clonotypes overlapped donors; over 97% were de novo at given depth. Higher Inverse Simpson Index values in graft donor and pretransplant recipient predicted broader posttransplant TCR diversity.

The source is a female patient between 40 and 50 years old who had an allogeneic stem cell transplant from a related donor, so T cells may come from the graft donor. Some clones in this sample may be carry-over from other donors' samples. V usage is TRBV7-9 and J usage is TRBJ2-1; 12 bases are a match to TRBD2. The sequencing here drew on PBMCs, taken 100 days after allogeneic stem cell transplant. Here the CDR3 DNA reads TGTGCCAGCAGCTCTAGCGGGAGGGCAACGGGGAGTCAGCTCTTC. Its translation: CASSSSGRATGSQLF.